The rows below give T cell receptor beta chains drawn from one sample of a study of T cells in Graves' hyperthyroidism and ophthalmopathy. TCRdb reprocessed the multiplex PCR reads via MiXCR and lists one record per CDR3 protein. The sample consists of 300,000 or so distinct CDR3 sequences, roughly 18% of them appearing once. Sequenced sample: blood. The receptor set was obtained from a woman aged 45 to 65 with Graves' hyperthyroidism. The conserved cysteine and the conserved F or W are not part of the CDR3 here. The order of the fields is V gene, CDR3 protein.

v_gene: TRBV27; CDR3aa: ASSLLAGGGDTQY
v_gene: TRBV12-3/TRBV12-4; CDR3aa: ASSLYLARESDTQY
v_gene: TRBV5-5; CDR3aa: ASSADPTNEKLF
v_gene: TRBV5-1; CDR3aa: ASSRRTSDSYEQY
v_gene: TRBV5-4; CDR3aa: ASSGGVSGRNEQY
v_gene: TRBV12-3/TRBV12-4; CDR3aa: ASRTGMLGTDTQY
v_gene: TRBV18; CDR3aa: ASSPTSGQETQY
v_gene: TRBV30; CDR3aa: AWSRKGGTGELF
v_gene: TRBV20-1; CDR3aa: SARDGASNTEAF
v_gene: TRBV12-3/TRBV12-4; CDR3aa: VSSPRGMSDTQY
v_gene: TRBV12-3/TRBV12-4; CDR3aa: ASSIGQEQF
v_gene: TRBV29-1; CDR3aa: SVLPEAF
v_gene: TRBV10-3; CDR3aa: AISDPASSGGTVGGETQY
v_gene: TRBV10-3; CDR3aa: AIRPGTGAANTGELF
v_gene: TRBV2; CDR3aa: ASSAQLLGETQY
v_gene: TRBV5-8; CDR3aa: ASSLANIRTAYTGELF
v_gene: TRBV7-9; CDR3aa: ASSAGQLLPTNEKLF
v_gene: TRBV12-3/TRBV12-4; CDR3aa: ASSLTPSETYEQY
v_gene: TRBV7-3; CDR3aa: ASSWARDSYSGANALT
v_gene: TRBV5-1; CDR3aa: ASRGTTGKHNEQF
v_gene: TRBV28; CDR3aa: ASSLSRSTEAF
v_gene: TRBV4-1; CDR3aa: ASSQANSYEQY
v_gene: TRBV29-1; CDR3aa: SVETGVRGYT
v_gene: TRBV5-5; CDR3aa: ASSQPTWGVEAEAF
v_gene: TRBV7-2; CDR3aa: ASSLGGLAGVGEQY
v_gene: TRBV7-3; CDR3aa: ASSLIGSGSSYNEQF
v_gene: TRBV29-1; CDR3aa: SVDGSGNGYT
v_gene: TRBV13; CDR3aa: ASSLLAGPQETQY
v_gene: TRBV13; CDR3aa: ASSQNQAQPQH
v_gene: TRBV7-9; CDR3aa: ASSNRQGRNEQF
v_gene: TRBV7-8; CDR3aa: ASSYFFPGTASGNTIY
v_gene: TRBV28; CDR3aa: ASSFSGEAEQY
v_gene: TRBV18; CDR3aa: ASSPSLSLSTDTQY
v_gene: TRBV5-1; CDR3aa: ASSQENTGELF
v_gene: TRBV28; CDR3aa: ASGSTPRELF
v_gene: TRBV7-6; CDR3aa: ASSPPGGSPLH
v_gene: TRBV29-1; CDR3aa: SVVTDRGLHRVNTDTQY
v_gene: TRBV6-5; CDR3aa: ASSYPQGADTEAF
v_gene: TRBV4-2; CDR3aa: ASSQALAGSVPYEQY
v_gene: TRBV28; CDR3aa: ASGRGGASYEQY
v_gene: TRBV7-2; CDR3aa: ASSLAPTGGAGSPLH
v_gene: TRBV6-5; CDR3aa: ASSYKTGPTSTDTQY
v_gene: TRBV9; CDR3aa: ASSGPGTGLHNEQF
v_gene: TRBV6-1; CDR3aa: ASSLRTDYGYT
v_gene: TRBV24-1; CDR3aa: ATSDSWSKDYNEQF
v_gene: TRBV20-1; CDR3aa: SARERPTSPYNEQF
v_gene: TRBV30; CDR3aa: AWSLGSGTGRDYGYT
v_gene: TRBV6-2/TRBV6-3; CDR3aa: ASSYSRGLAGLTMDEQF
v_gene: TRBV30; CDR3aa: AWSHPGGPNYGYT